Detailed here is one T cell receptor beta chain. These data originate in a study of response to subunit inactivated influenza vaccine. TCRdb re-derived calls from the RT-PCR reads in MiXCR, one entry per CDR3 protein. The sample carries approximately 200,000 distinct CDR3 sequences, approximately 15% recorded once. The TCR was taken from a man aged 45-65 years who received an inactivated influenza vaccine. Source: CD8+ T cells sorted from PBMCs, taken around 5 days after vaccination.

The chain's CDR3 is CASSSTRDRINEKLFF. In DNA, the CDR3 is TGTGCCAGCAGTTCAACCCGGGACAGGATTAATGAAAAACTGTTTTTT. The gene calls are TRBV27 and TRBJ1-4; TRBD1 matches 8 bases. This CDR3 contains 16 residues. Germline loops: CDR1 MNHEY, CDR2 SMNVEV (reference sequence). The junction had 8 bases not matched to a gene; V was cut back by 4 bases and J by 4 bases.